Listed below are T cell receptor beta chains from one sample, sequenced in a study of shared T cell receptors in the human thymus. The repertoire was sequenced with immunoSEQ multiplex PCR; TCRdb's copy has only in-frame clones and lacks some. The data show about 380,000 clones, with about 95% seen just once and 0.02% held by the top ten. Sequenced material: thymocytes. These receptors were taken from a human donor. CDR3s include the opening cysteine and the closing phenylalanine or tryptophan. D genes are given only for firm matches. Size values are once, few and many counts, or a class for expanded clones, and some rows have none.

>TRBV27|-|TRBJ2-1|-
TGTGCCATCCCCCTCTCCGATGAGCAGTTCTTC
CAIPLSDEQFF
>TRBV28|-|TRBJ1-1|-
TGTGCCAGCAGTTTGGGGCACCCCCGGAAGGCTTTCTTT
CASSLGHPRKAFF
>TRBV2|-|TRBJ1-2|TRBD1
TGTGCCAGCAGTGCAGGACAGGGGGATGGCTACACCTTC
CASSAGQGDGYTF
>TRBV5-5|-|TRBJ1-4|-
TGTGCCAGCAGCTTGGAGGGCCTAAATGAAAAACTGTTTTTT
CASSLEGLNEKLFF
>TRBV19|once|TRBJ2-7|-
TGTGCCAGTAGTATGACAGTAGGCTACGAGCAGTACTTC
CASSMTVGYEQYF
>TRBV9|-|TRBJ1-2|-
TGTGCCAGCAGCGTAATGAGTTTGCCTAACTATGGCTACACCTTC
CASSVMSLPNYGYTF
>TRBV7-6|-|TRBJ2-5|-
TGTGCCAGCAGCCCAAAGTTGGAGACCCAGTACTTC
CASSPKLETQYF
>TRBV28|-|TRBJ1-2|-
TGTGCCAGCAGTCTCCCCGTAGGGGATGGGGACGGCTACACCTTC
CASSLPVGDGDGYTF
>TRBV15|-|TRBJ2-7|TRBD2
TGTGCCACCAGCATAGCGGGAGGGCCATCGGGCCCCTACGAGCAGTACTTC
CATSIAGGPSGPYEQYF
>TRBV28|-|TRBJ2-7|TRBD2
TGTGCCAGCAGTTACCCCGGAACTAGCGGCGCCCCTCTCTACGAGCAGTACTTC
CASSYPGTSGAPLYEQYF
>TRBV19|-|TRBJ2-7|-
TGTGCCAGTAGTATTGCCCTTAGCTCCTACGAGCAGTACTTC
CASSIALSSYEQYF
>TRBV28|-|TRBJ2-1|-
TGTGCCAGCAGTTCCCGGTCCGGACTCCTAACTAATGAGCAGTTCTTC
CASSSRSGLLTNEQFF
>TRBV11-2|-|TRBJ2-7|-
TGTGCCAGCAGCTTAGTGGGGCCCCTCTCCTACGAGCAGTACTTC
CASSLVGPLSYEQYF
>TRBV13|-|TRBJ2-7|-
TGTGCCAGCAGCTCACCGGGACTCCAACCCACGCTCCCGCCCTACGAGCAGTACTTC
CASSSPGLQPTLPPYEQYF
>TRBV27|-|TRBJ2-1|-
TGTGCCAGCAGTTTTATTGGTGAGCAGTTCTTC
CASSFIGEQFF
>TRBV27|-|TRBJ2-3|TRBD2
TGTGCCAGCAGTCCCCCCGCCCCACTAGCGGCCCACGACACAGATACGCAGTATTTT
CASSPPAPLAAHDTDTQYF
>TRBV7-2|-|TRBJ2-7|-
TGTGCCAGCAGCTTAAAAGGTGGGGACGAGCAGTACTTC
CASSLKGGDEQYF
>TRBV5-4|-|TRBJ2-7|TRBD1
TGTGCCAGCAGCTCGGACAGGGGGCCGAGCTCCTACGAGCAGTACTTC
CASSSDRGPSSYEQYF
>TRBV19|-|TRBJ1-2|-
TGTGCCAGTAGTGTAAGGGACTATGGCTACACCTTC
CASSVRDYGYTF
>TRBV5-1|-|TRBJ2-3|-
TGCGCCAGCAGCCCAAAGGGGGGTGGCACAGATACGCAGTATTTT
CASSPKGGGTDTQYF
>TRBV4-1|-|TRBJ2-7|-
TGCGCCAGCAGCCAAAGACTGGCAGGGAGCTCCTACGAGCAGTACTTC
CASSQRLAGSSYEQYF
>TRBV29-1|-|TRBJ1-2|-
TGCAGCGTTGGGTATGGAACAGGGCGAAACTATGGCTACACCTTC
CSVGYGTGRNYGYTF
>TRBV7-9|-|TRBJ2-3|-
TGTGCCAGCAGCTTAAGGGACCACTCGAGGGATACGCAGTATTTT
CASSLRDHSRDTQYF
>TRBV7-8|-|TRBJ2-7|TRBD2
TGTGCCAGCAGCTTAGGCCTAGCGGGGTACGAGCAGTACTTC
CASSLGLAGYEQYF
>TRBV6-1|-|TRBJ1-1|TRBD1
TGTGCCAGCAGTGAAGGGACAGGGCGAACTGAAGCTTTCTTT
CASSEGTGRTEAFF
>TRBV27|-|TRBJ2-1|-
TGTGCCAGCAGTCGCATGGGGGTTGAGCAGTTCTTC
CASSRMGVEQFF
>TRBV5-4|-|TRBJ2-7|-
TGTGCCAGCAGCTTCAATATCTTCTACGAGCAGTACTTC
CASSFNIFYEQYF
>TRBV13|-|TRBJ2-3|TRBD2
TGTGCCGGCGTCATAGCGGGAGGGCGGGTCGATACGCAGTATTTT
CAGVIAGGRVDTQYF
>TRBV7-3|-|TRBJ1-1|-
TGTGCCAGCAGCCCCGTGTCGGGGAAAAACACTGAAGCTTTCTTT
CASSPVSGKNTEAFF
>TRBV27|-|TRBJ2-1|-
TGTGCCAGCGGGTTCGGCAATGAGCAGTTCTTC
CASGFGNEQFF
>TRBV5-1|-|TRBJ2-7|TRBD1
TGCGCCAGCAGGGGGCAGGGGGCTATCTACGAGCAGTACTTC
CASRGQGAIYEQYF
>TRBV29-1|-|TRBJ1-1|TRBD1
TGCAGCGTAAACGGGACAGACCTATTCATGAACACTGAAGCTTTCTTT
CSVNGTDLFMNTEAFF
>TRBV7-3|few|TRBJ1-1|-
TGTGCCAGCAGCCCATCGAACACTGAAGCTTTCTTT
CASSPSNTEAFF
>TRBV5-1|-|TRBJ2-5|TRBD2
TGCGCCAGCAGCTTAGGGACTAGCGGACTTCCAGAGACCCAGTACTTC
CASSLGTSGLPETQYF
>TRBV4-3|once|TRBJ1-4|-
TGCGCCAGCAGCCAAGATCGCGACGCGGCCACCAATGAAAAACTGTTTTTT
CASSQDRDAATNEKLFF
>TRBV14|-|TRBJ2-4|TRBD1
TGTGCCAGCAGCCGAGGGGACAGGGGACTACCCCGGGACATTCAGTACTTC
CASSRGDRGLPRDIQYF
>TRBV12-2|-|TRBJ2-2|-
TGTGCAAGTCGCTTATATAGGATTCAAGCGGAGATCAGCGTGAATAGGGAGCTGTTTTTT
CASRLYRIQAEISVNRELFF
>TRBV29-1|-|TRBJ2-7|TRBD2
TGCAGCGCCCACCTGGTACGGGGGGACTCCTACGAGCAGTACTTC
CSAHLVRGDSYEQYF
>TRBV7-2|-|TRBJ2-7|TRBD2
TGTGCCAGCAGCCGACGACTAGCGGGAGGGCCGAGGGACGAGCAGTACTTC
CASSRRLAGGPRDEQYF
>TRBV5-1|-|TRBJ1-3|-
TGCGCCAGCAGCTTGGATTCGAGGGAGTCTATCTCTGGAAACACCATATATTTT
CASSLDSRESISGNTIYF
>TRBV5-1|once|TRBJ1-1|TRBD1
TGCGCCAGCAGCCCCCGACAGGGGCTGAACACTGAAGCTTTCTTT
CASSPRQGLNTEAFF
>TRBV6-1|-|TRBJ2-7|-
TGTGCCAGCAGTGATAGAGGACCTGGGTGCGAGCAGTACTTC
CASSDRGPGCEQYF
>TRBV13|-|TRBJ1-1|-
TGTGCCAGCAGCTTAGCTGTGAACACTGAAGCTTTCTTT
CASSLAVNTEAFF
>TRBV29-1|-|TRBJ2-3|-
TGCAGCGTTGACAAAGCGGTGGGGGGAGATACGCAGTATTTT
CSVDKAVGGDTQYF
>TRBV6-1|-|TRBJ1-1|-
TGTGCCAGCAGGAGGGCCTCAATGGACACTGAAGCTTTCTTT
CASRRASMDTEAFF
>TRBV19|once|TRBJ1-5|-
TGTGCCAGTAGTATCAAGGGTAAGGGCAATCAGCCCCAGCATTTT
CASSIKGKGNQPQHF
>TRBV15|-|TRBJ1-4|-
TGTGCCACCAGCAGAGATCTACTCGGGGGGGCTGAAAAACTGTTTTTT
CATSRDLLGGAEKLFF
>TRBV23-1|-|TRBJ2-6|-
TGCGCCAGTTATCCCGGCGGGGCCAACGTCCTGACTTTC
CASYPGGANVLTF
>TRBV6-6|-|TRBJ2-1|TRBD2
TGTGCCAGCAGTCCCCGGGCTAGCGGCTACAATGAGCAGTTCTTC
CASSPRASGYNEQFF
>TRBV10-3|-|TRBJ2-1|-
TGTGCCATCAGTGAGCAGGATCACGTGTACAATGAGCAGTTCTTC
CAISEQDHVYNEQFF
>TRBV27|-|TRBJ2-1|-
TGTGCCAGCAGCACATACGTCGCCCCACAGGGCGACAATGAGCAGTTCTTC
CASSTYVAPQGDNEQFF
>TRBV6-4|-|TRBJ2-1|-
TGTGCCAGCAGTGACACCCGAGAAGCGGGTAATAGCTACAATGAGCAGTTCTTC
CASSDTREAGNSYNEQFF
>TRBV2|-|TRBJ2-1|TRBD2
TGTGCCAGCAGTGGGACTAGCGGGAGGGCGAATGAGCAGTTCTTC
CASSGTSGRANEQFF
>TRBV6-5|-|TRBJ1-2|-
TGTGCCAGCATCCAGGAGGCAGGACCTCTCTATGGCTACACCTTC
CASIQEAGPLYGYTF
>TRBV10-2|-|TRBJ2-2|TRBD2
TGCGCCAGCAGTGAGTCGACCAAGACTAGCCCCCTCGCCGGGGAGCTGTTTTTT
CASSESTKTSPLAGELFF